This TCR beta chain emerged from a study of shared clonotypes between healthy human individuals. Across the whole study: A donor's plate count was three for CD4 naive and three for CD4 memory; CD8 naive had two and CD8 memory one.

In the sorted-subset replicate PCRs, around 220 ng DNA, 25,000 to 30,000 T cell genomes, was used. This table comes from immunoSEQ multiplex PCR, and its TCRdb copy is limited to in-frame clones, with some not included. Here the sample spans around 510,000 clones, about 96% being singletons. Investigators divided CD4+ cells into CD45RA+ naive and CD45RA-negative memory subsets. The ends were cut back, 7 bases at V and 4 bases at J, with 17 bases in the middle. The CDR3 is 14 amino acids. Germline assignment: CDR1 SGHRS and CDR2 YFSETQ. Sequencing was performed on naive CD4+ T cells sorted from blood. Subset specified: CD45RA+ positively selected. The TCR sequence derives from a woman aged 25 to 39 in good health. The chain recombines TRBV5-1 with TRBJ1-1, with D hard to call. CDR3 protein: CASGRGQEGTEAFF. DNA for the CDR3: TGCGCCAGCGGACGCGGCCAGGAGGGCACTGAAGCTTTCTTT.